These T cell receptor beta chains were read from a single sample in a study of cytomegalovirus exposure and HLA in healthy donors. Sequenced by immunoSEQ multiplex PCR; TCRdb stores in-frame clones only, minus some. Its table records under 200,000 clones. Sequencing was done on a sample of PBMCs. Every receptor here comes from a young man in good health and CMV-seronegative. The CDR3 runs from the conserved cysteine through the conserved F or W. The order of the fields is J gene, V gene, D gene, CDR3 protein, CDR3 DNA. D genes are given only for firm matches.

TRBJ1-2	TRBV7-9	TRBD1	CASSPAGGNGYTF	TGTGCCAGCAGCCCCGCAGGGGGCAATGGCTACACCTTC
TRBJ2-1	TRBV28	TRBD2	CASTLGLAGLNEQFF	TGTGCCAGCACCCTGGGACTAGCGGGACTCAATGAGCAGTTCTTC
TRBJ1-2	TRBV28	.	CASSLTEPGGYTF	TGTGCCAGCAGCCTAACAGAGCCGGGGGGCTACACCTTC
TRBJ2-7	TRBV5-1	TRBD1	CASSLIGTGAYEQYF	TGCGCCAGCAGCTTGATTGGGACAGGGGCCTACGAGCAGTACTTC
TRBJ2-1	TRBV27	TRBD2	CASSAGGGNNEQFF	TGTGCCAGCAGTGCGGGGGGCGGGAACAATGAGCAGTTCTTC
TRBJ2-3	TRBV27	TRBD2	CASSPRFSGKTDTQYF	TGTGCCAGCAGTCCCCGTTTTAGCGGGAAGACAGATACGCAGTATTTT
TRBJ1-2	TRBV4-1	.	CASSQAPRAWQGGYTF	TGCGCCAGCAGCCAAGCCCCTCGGGCCTGGCAGGGGGGCTACACCTTC
TRBJ1-1	TRBV10-3	TRBD1	CAVSEGGTGGDSEAFF	TGTGCCGTCTCCGAAGGGGGGACAGGGGGCGATTCTGAAGCTTTCTTT
TRBJ1-1	TRBV4-1	.	CASSQAGRGDTEAFF	TGCGCCAGCAGCCAAGCGGGACGCGGGGACACTGAAGCTTTCTTT
TRBJ2-2	TRBV2	TRBD2	CASKGGAGGPFVTGELFF	TGTGCCAGCAAGGGGGGAGCGGGGGGGCCCTTTGTAACCGGGGAGCTGTTTTTT
TRBJ1-1	TRBV27	.	CASRTGRGTKTLNTEAFF	TGTGCCAGCAGAACGGGGCGGGGCACCAAAACCTTGAACACTGAAGCTTTCTTT
TRBJ1-5	TRBV4-1	TRBD1	CASSQRTGAPITNQPQHF	TGCGCCAGCAGCCAACGGACAGGCGCCCCTATCACCAATCAGCCCCAGCATTTT
TRBJ2-3	TRBV7-2	.	CASSLARGSTDTQYF	TGTGCCAGCAGCTTAGCCCGGGGGAGCACAGATACGCAGTATTTT
TRBJ1-2	TRBV4-3	.	CASSQAQGLGGYTF	TGCGCCAGCAGCCAAGCACAGGGTCTAGGCGGCTACACCTTC
TRBJ2-1	TRBV6-1	.	CASEWSQGSYNEQFF	TGTGCCAGCGAGTGGAGTCAGGGATCCTACAATGAGCAGTTCTTC
TRBJ1-1	TRBV5-5	.	CASSLMTGWNTEAFF	TGTGCCAGCAGCTTAATGACAGGATGGAACACTGAAGCTTTCTTT
TRBJ2-7	TRBV6-6	TRBD1	CASSWTGQGINEQYF	TGTGCCAGCAGTTGGACTGGACAGGGTATCAACGAGCAGTACTTC
TRBJ2-7	TRBV7-9	.	CASSPAAHEQYF	TGTGCCAGCAGCCCAGCGGCCCACGAGCAGTACTTC
TRBJ1-4	TRBV5-6	.	CASSLTGSKEKLFF	TGTGCCAGCAGCTTGACAGGCTCTAAGGAGAAACTGTTTTTT
TRBJ2-1	TRBV4-2	TRBD2	CASSPWTSGRAEGNEQFF	TGTGCCAGCAGCCCTTGGACTAGCGGGAGGGCCGAGGGGAATGAGCAGTTCTTC
TRBJ1-6	TRBV18	TRBD1	CASSPTRQGGASPLHF	TGTGCCAGCTCACCAACCAGACAGGGGGGCGCTTCACCCCTCCACTTT
TRBJ2-6	TRBV30	TRBD1	CAWSRTGDGANVLTF	TGTGCCTGGAGTAGGACAGGGGACGGGGCCAACGTCCTGACTTTC
TRBJ1-2	TRBV2	TRBD1	CASTLQGADYGYTF	TGTGCCAGCACTTTACAGGGGGCTGACTATGGCTACACCTTC
TRBJ1-3	TRBV25-1	TRBD1	CASSQTGSAGNTIYF	TGTGCCAGCAGTCAGACAGGGTCGGCTGGAAACACCATATATTTT
TRBJ1-2	TRBV7-9	.	CASSSTRQSRDYGYTF	TGTGCCAGCAGCTCGACACGACAGAGCCGAGACTATGGCTACACCTTC
TRBJ2-6	TRBV28	.	CASSPRRGGDSGANVLTF	TGTGCCAGCAGTCCCCGGAGGGGCGGGGACTCTGGGGCCAACGTCCTGACTTTC
TRBJ2-3	TRBV29-1	.	CSVVGLGVYTQYF	TGCAGCGTTGTAGGACTCGGGGTCTATACGCAGTATTTT
TRBJ2-5	TRBV29-1	.	CSAPSRGAETQYF	TGCAGCGCCCCTTCGCGCGGGGCGGAGACCCAGTACTTC
TRBJ2-7	TRBV28	TRBD1	CASSSFGGTGSYEQYF	TGTGCCAGCAGTTCCTTCGGCGGGACAGGGTCCTACGAGCAGTACTTC
TRBJ2-5	TRBV4-1	TRBD2	CASSAGLDAETQYF	TGCGCCAGCAGCGCGGGACTAGATGCGGAGACCCAGTACTTC
TRBJ1-5	TRBV7-2	.	CASSLGQVFDQPQHF	TGTGCCAGCAGCTTAGGACAGGTCTTCGATCAGCCCCAGCATTTT